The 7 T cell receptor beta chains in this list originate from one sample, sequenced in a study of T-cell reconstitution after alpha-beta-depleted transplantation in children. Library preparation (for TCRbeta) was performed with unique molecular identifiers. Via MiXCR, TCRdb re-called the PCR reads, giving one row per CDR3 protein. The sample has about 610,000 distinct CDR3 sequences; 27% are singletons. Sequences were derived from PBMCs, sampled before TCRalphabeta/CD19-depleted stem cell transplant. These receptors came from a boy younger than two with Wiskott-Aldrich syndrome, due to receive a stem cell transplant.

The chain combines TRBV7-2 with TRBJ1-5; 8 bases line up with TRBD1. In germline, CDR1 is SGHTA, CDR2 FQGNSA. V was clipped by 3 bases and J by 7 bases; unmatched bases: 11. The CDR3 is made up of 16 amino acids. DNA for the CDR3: TGTGCCAGCAGCTTGGGCCACACAGGGGGTGGACAGCCCCAGCATTTT. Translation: CASSLGHTGGGQPQHF.

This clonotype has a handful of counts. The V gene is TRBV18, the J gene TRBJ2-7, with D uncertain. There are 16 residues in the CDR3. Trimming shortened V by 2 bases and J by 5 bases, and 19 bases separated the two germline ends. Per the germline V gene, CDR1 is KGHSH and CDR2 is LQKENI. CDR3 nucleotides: TGTGCCAGCTCACCAAGGGCGTCGGGCGCCAGAGACGAGCAGTACTTC. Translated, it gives CASSPRASGARDEQYF. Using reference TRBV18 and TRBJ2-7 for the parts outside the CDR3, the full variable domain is NAGVMQNPRHLVRRRGQEARLRCSPMKGHSHVYWYRQLPEEGLKFMVYLQKENIIDESGMPKERFSAEFPKEGPSILRIQQVVRGDSAAYFCASSPRASGARDEQYFGPGTRLTVT.

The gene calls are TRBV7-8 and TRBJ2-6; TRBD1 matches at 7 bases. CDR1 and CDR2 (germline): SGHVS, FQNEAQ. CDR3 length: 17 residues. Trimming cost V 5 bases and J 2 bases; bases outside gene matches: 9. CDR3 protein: CASSRVGGYPGANVLTF. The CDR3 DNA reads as TGTGCCAGCAGCCGCGTAGGGGGCTATCCTGGGGCCAACGTCCTGACTTTC.

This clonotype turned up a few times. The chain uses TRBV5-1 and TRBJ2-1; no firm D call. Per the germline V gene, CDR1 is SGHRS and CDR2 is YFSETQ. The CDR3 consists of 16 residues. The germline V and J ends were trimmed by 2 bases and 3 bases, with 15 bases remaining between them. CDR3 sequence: CASSLLIRWGYNEQFF. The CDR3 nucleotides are TGCGCCAGCAGCTTATTGATCAGGTGGGGCTACAATGAGCAGTTCTTC. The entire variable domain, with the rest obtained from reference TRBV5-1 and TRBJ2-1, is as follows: KAGVTQTPRYLIKTRGQQVTLSCSPISGHRSVSWYQQTPGQGLQFLFEYFSETQRNKGNFPGRFSGRQFSNSRSEMNVSTLELGDSALYLCASSLLIRWGYNEQFFGPGTRLTVL.

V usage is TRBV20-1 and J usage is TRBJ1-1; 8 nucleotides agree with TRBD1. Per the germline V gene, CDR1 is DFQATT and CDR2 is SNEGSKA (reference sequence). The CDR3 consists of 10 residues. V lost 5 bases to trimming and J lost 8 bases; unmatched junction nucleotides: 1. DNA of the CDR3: TGCAGTGCTTGGACAGGGGAAGCTTTCTTT. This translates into CSAWTGEAFF.

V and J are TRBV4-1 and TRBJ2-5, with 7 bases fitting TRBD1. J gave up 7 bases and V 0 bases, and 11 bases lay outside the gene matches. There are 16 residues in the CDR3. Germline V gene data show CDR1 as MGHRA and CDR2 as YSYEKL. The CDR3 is CASSQEQRGPVGTQYF. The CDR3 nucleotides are TGCGCCAGCAGCCAAGAGCAAAGGGGGCCAGTGGGGACCCAGTACTTC.

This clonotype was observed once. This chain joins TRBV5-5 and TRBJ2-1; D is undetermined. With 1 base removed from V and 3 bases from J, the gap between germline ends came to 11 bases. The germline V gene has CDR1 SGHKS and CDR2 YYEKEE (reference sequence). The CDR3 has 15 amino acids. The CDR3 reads CASSLLHTYYNEQFF. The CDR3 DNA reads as TGTGCCAGCAGCTTGCTCCACACATACTACAATGAGCAGTTCTTC.